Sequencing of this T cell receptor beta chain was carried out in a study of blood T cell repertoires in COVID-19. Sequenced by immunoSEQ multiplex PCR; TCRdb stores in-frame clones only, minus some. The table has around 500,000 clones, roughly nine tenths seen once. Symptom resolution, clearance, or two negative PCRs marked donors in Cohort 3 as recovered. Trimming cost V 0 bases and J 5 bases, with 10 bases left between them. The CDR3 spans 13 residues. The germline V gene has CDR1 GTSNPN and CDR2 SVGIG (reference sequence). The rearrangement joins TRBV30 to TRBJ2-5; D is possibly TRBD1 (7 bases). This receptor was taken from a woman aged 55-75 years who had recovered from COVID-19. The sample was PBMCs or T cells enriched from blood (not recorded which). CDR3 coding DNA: TGTGCCTGGAGTGTAGGAGGGGGCGAGACCCAGTACTTC. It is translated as CAWSVGGGETQYF.